This is a list of T cell receptor beta chains from one sample in a study of blood T cell repertoires in COVID-19. Some clones are missing from TCRdb's copy, which holds only in-frame ones; the method was immunoSEQ multiplex PCR. In the table there are about 120,000 clones, around 77% of which are singletons. Material: peripheral blood. The receptors stem from a human donor in a cohort sampled during active COVID-19. The CDR3 runs from the conserved cysteine through the conserved F or W. The order of the fields is clone size, V gene, J gene, D gene, CDR3 DNA, CDR3 protein. The D gene is left open where the match is weak. Clone sizes are given selectively: once, few, many, or a class where the clone is expanded.

.	TRBV9	TRBJ2-5	.	TGTGCCAGCAGCGTAGGACAGCGAAGCGAGACCCAGTACTTC	CASSVGQRSETQYF
.	TRBV19	TRBJ2-7	.	TGTGCCAGTAGTATCACAGGGAGTTCCTACGAGCAGTACTTC	CASSITGSSYEQYF
.	TRBV5-6	TRBJ2-7	.	TGTGCCAGCTCAGGGCGCCCGGGCTACGAGCAGTACTTC	CASSGRPGYEQYF
.	TRBV20-1	TRBJ2-1	TRBD2	TGCAGTGCTAGACTAGCGGGGGAGCAGTTCTTC	CSARLAGEQFF
.	TRBV5-1	TRBJ2-7	.	TGCGCCAGCAGCTTGCGGCCGGGGTACGAGCAGTACTTC	CASSLRPGYEQYF
.	TRBV28	TRBJ1-5	TRBD1	TGTGCCAGCAGTTTGACAGGGCTTCAGCCCCAGCATTTT	CASSLTGLQPQHF
.	TRBV12-5	TRBJ2-7	TRBD1	TGTGCTAGGCCCCCGGGACAGGAGACCCCACGAGAAAAATACGAGCAGTACTTC	CARPPGQETPREKYEQYF
.	TRBV10-3	TRBJ1-2	.	TGTGCCATCAGCGATCAGTCTAACTATGGCTACACCTTC	CAISDQSNYGYTF
.	TRBV7-6	TRBJ1-3	.	TGTGCCAGCAGCTCTACAGGGAGCTCTGGAAACACCATATATTTT	CASSSTGSSGNTIYF
.	TRBV5-4	TRBJ2-4	TRBD2	TGTGCCAGCAGTACCCTAGCGGGGCGGGCCAAAAACATTCAGTACTTC	CASSTLAGRAKNIQYF
.	TRBV7-9	TRBJ1-2	.	TGTGCCAGCAGCAAACCGGACAGAATACTTTATGGCTACACCTTC	CASSKPDRILYGYTF
few	TRBV19	TRBJ1-1	.	TGTGCCAGTAGTATCACCCCCGGGACTGAAGCTTTCTTT	CASSITPGTEAFF
.	TRBV30	TRBJ2-5	.	TGTGCCTGGAGTCGTAGCTTGGAGACCCAGTACTTC	CAWSRSLETQYF
.	TRBV18	TRBJ2-5	.	TGTGCCAGCTCTTCGGAGATTGAGACCCAGTACTTC	CASSSEIETQYF
.	TRBV29-1	TRBJ1-2	.	TGCAGCGTTAGGGGAAACGATGGCTACACCTTC	CSVRGNDGYTF
.	TRBV7-8	TRBJ2-7	TRBD2	TGTGCCAGCAGCTTAGCGGCTAGCGGGGGCTACGAGCAGTACTTC	CASSLAASGGYEQYF
.	TRBV4-1	TRBJ2-7	.	TGCGCCAGCAGCTTCTCTACGGAGGGCCTCGTCTCCTACGAGCAGTACTTC	CASSFSTEGLVSYEQYF
.	TRBV18	TRBJ2-3	.	TGTGCCAGCTCACGAACAGGGATGTCTCGCACAGATACGCAGTATTTT	CASSRTGMSRTDTQYF
.	TRBV4-1	TRBJ1-1	.	TGCGCCAGCAGCCAAGAGCTGGATGCGGGACGAATAACTGGCGCTTTCTTT	CASSQELDAGRITGAFF
once	TRBV4-1	TRBJ2-7	TRBD1	TGCGCCAGCAGCCAAGATTCAGGGGGAATAGGCGAGCAGTACTTC	CASSQDSGGIGEQYF
.	TRBV15	TRBJ1-1	TRBD1	TGTGCCACCAGCAGTTTTGGGACAGGAATTCCTGAAGCTTTCTTT	CATSSFGTGIPEAFF
few	TRBV12-3/TRBV12-4	TRBJ2-5	.	TGTGCCAGCAGGCGACAGGCTCGGGAGACCCAGTACTTC	CASRRQARETQYF
.	TRBV7-2	TRBJ2-6	TRBD2	TGTGCCAGCAGTCATAGCGGGAAGAGGGCCAACGTCCTGACTTTC	CASSHSGKRANVLTF
.	TRBV2	TRBJ1-2	TRBD1	TGTGCCACCCAGGGGACAGGGGAGTATGGCTACACCTTC	CATQGTGEYGYTF
.	TRBV6-5	TRBJ1-3	TRBD1	TGTGCCAGCAGCCAGGGACAGGGAGCTGGAAACACCATATATTTT	CASSQGQGAGNTIYF
once	TRBV4-2	TRBJ2-4	TRBD2	TGTGCCAGCAGCCAAGGGGGCAGTAGCGGGGACCGAGCCAAAAACATTCAGTACTTC	CASSQGGSSGDRAKNIQYF
.	TRBV6-5	TRBJ2-7	TRBD1	TGTGCCAGCAGTCCGGGGACAGGGTCCTACGAGCAGTACTTC	CASSPGTGSYEQYF
few	TRBV4-1	TRBJ1-2	.	TGCGCCAGCAGCCAAGATGGGAGTAACTATGGCTACACCTTC	CASSQDGSNYGYTF
.	TRBV27	TRBJ2-4	TRBD2	TGTGCCAGCAGTCCGGGACTAGCGGGGGGCATTCAGTACTTC	CASSPGLAGGIQYF
few	TRBV5-6	TRBJ2-7	TRBD2	TGTGCCAGCAGCGCTCTAGCGGGGGGTGCCTACGAGCAGTACTTC	CASSALAGGAYEQYF
.	TRBV15	TRBJ1-2	TRBD1	TGTGCCACCAGCAGAGAGATGGGACAGAACTATGGCTACACCTTC	CATSREMGQNYGYTF
.	TRBV6-4	TRBJ2-3	.	TGTGCCAGCAGTAAGCGGACAGATTCCCCAGATACGCAGTATTTT	CASSKRTDSPDTQYF
.	TRBV27	TRBJ2-7	TRBD1	TGTGCCAGCAGTTTATCGGGGGACAGCTACGAGCAGTACTTC	CASSLSGDSYEQYF
.	TRBV2	TRBJ2-7	TRBD1	TGTGCCAGCAGGCCGGGACAGGGGAGCTCCTACGAGCAGTACTTC	CASRPGQGSSYEQYF
.	TRBV5-4	TRBJ2-7	.	TGTGCCAGCAGCAACCGGGGGAGCGCCTCCTACGAGCAGTACTTC	CASSNRGSASYEQYF
.	TRBV7-7	TRBJ2-1	TRBD2	TGTGCTAGCAGCTTATTCTTCCCCGGTAGCGGGAGTGAGCGTTCCTACAATGAGCAGTTCTTC	CASSLFFPGSGSERSYNEQFF